This T cell receptor beta chain was sequenced in a study of control samples from healthy donors and cancer patients. Germline lookup yields CDR1 LNHDA and CDR2 SQIVND (reference sequence). The CDR3 has 15 residues. The trim removed 7 bases at V and 8 bases at J, leaving 9 bases unmatched. Libraries were prepared by immunoSEQ multiplex PCR; TCRdb keeps only in-frame clonotypes and omits some of them. The sample includes almost 95,000 clones, around nine tenths seen only once; the top ten take over 3%. This receptor was obtained from a woman under 30 in good health. The sample consisted of blood. This chain connects TRBV19 to TRBJ1-6; 9 nucleotides match TRBD1. The CDR3: CASTRTGESHSPLHF. CDR3 sequence (DNA): TGTGCCAGTACCCGGACAGGGGAGTCCCATTCACCCCTCCACTTT. Supplemented by reference TRBV19 and TRBJ1-6, the full variable domain reads DGGITQSPKYLFRKEGQNVTLSCEQNLNHDAMYWYRQDPGQGLRLIYYSQIVNDFQKGDIAEGYSVSREKKESFPLTVTSAQKNPTAFYLCASTRTGESHSPLHFGNGTRLTVT.